This T cell receptor (beta chain) was observed in a study of beta chain features in type 1 diabetes. The study, taken as a whole, reports: Shorter TCRB CDR3s, moderately but significantly so, were found in Type 1 diabetes patients in all four CD4+ subsets. Patients' naive, central memory and Treg TCRB repertoires seemed closer to one another than those of healthy donors.

Sorting produced populations that all topped 95% purity. Note on this clone: No antigen is known for it. The same CDR3 can be traced to other DNA sequences in this sample.

V lost 4 bases and J lost 0; bases outside the gene matches: 2. This CDR3 spans 15 amino acids. Germline V CDR1 and CDR2: SGHRS, YFSETQ. Every bit of the isolated RNA underwent reverse transcription, so sequencing read expressed TCRB transcripts. The average output of naive, central memory and regulatory T cell samples was about 3.3 million reads. Sequencing used immunoSEQ multiplex PCR; TCRdb keeps in-frame clones, though not all of them. The sample lists hundreds of thousands of clones; around 15% were seen once. What was sequenced was naive CD4+ T cells from blood. The clonotype originates from a man aged 18 to 29 with type 1 diabetes. This chain links TRBV5-1 with TRBJ2-7; 12 nucleotides line up with TRBD2. The CDR3 loop reads CASSPTSGSSYEQYF. The DNA of the CDR3 is TGCGCCAGCAGCCCGACTAGCGGGAGCTCCTACGAGCAGTACTTC. Complete variable domain (other parts from reference TRBV5-1 and TRBJ2-7): KAGVTQTPRYLIKTRGQQVTLSCSPISGHRSVSWYQQTPGQGLQFLFEYFSETQRNKGNFPGRFSGRQFSNSRSEMNVSTLELGDSALYLCASSPTSGSSYEQYFGPGTRLTVT.